This T cell receptor (beta chain) was retrieved from a study of T cell repertoires in cytomegalovirus infection. About the study: CMV epitopes used comprised recently identified HLA-C-restricted ones and well-studied HLA-B-restricted ones.

This clonotype appeared many times. Its antigen remains unidentified. TCRdb re-called the reads with MiXCR, one entry per CDR3 protein. In the table there are approximately 730,000 distinct CDR3 sequences, under 35% of which are singletons. Study observations and caveats: The ex vivo response was dominated by HLA-C-restricted CMV-specific TCR beta clonotypes. Based on cumulative public TCR beta family frequency, carriers of CMV plus the relevant HLA were identified.

Germline trimming cut 1 base from V and 4 bases from J; bases unmatched to any gene: 8. The CDR3 is 16 residues long. Germline loops: CDR1 SEHNR, CDR2 FQNEAQ (reference sequence). The origin of this receptor is a human donor in good health (CMV status not recorded). Some clones in this sample may be carry-over from other donors' samples. The rearrangement joins TRBV7-9 to TRBJ2-7; 9 bases agree with TRBD1. The sequencing used cultured CD8+ T cells from PBMCs, collected from culture after CMV antigen stimulation. CDR3 loop: CASSLEYRGLFYEQYF. The CDR3 DNA follows: TGTGCCAGCAGCTTAGAATACAGGGGGCTGTTTTACGAGCAGTACTTC.